The TCR beta chain under discussion was sequenced for a study of T-cell reconstitution after alpha-beta-depleted transplantation in children. Study-level points and caveats: Alpha-beta T cells present about two months after transplant were reported to originate from several hundred expanded graft clones. Surviving recipient T cells and intrathymic progenitors accounted for some patients' high TCRbeta diversity at day 60. One year after transplant, T-cell counts and diversity came mostly from newly produced T cells.

V was shortened by 4 bases and J by 9 bases, with 13 bases between the two germline ends. The CDR3 runs to 13 residues. Germline V gene data show CDR1 as SNHLY and CDR2 as FYNNEI. This clonotype has at least ten counts. Its matching antigen is unknown. Molecular barcoding with unique molecular identifiers was used for the TCRbeta library. TCRdb re-called the PCR reads with MiXCR, one entry per CDR3 protein. The sample lists several thousand distinct CDR3 sequences; roughly 10% were seen once. The material sequenced was PBMCs, mostly from graft donor cells, taken 180 days after TCRalphabeta/CD19-depleted stem cell transplant. The chain joins TRBV2 to TRBJ2-1, with TRBD2 as a possible D gene (6 bases). This TCR was sampled from a child under two years old who had a stem cell transplant for acute myeloid leukemia, so the T cells may come from the graft donor. The CDR3: CASSVFPEGEQFF. CDR3 coding DNA: TGTGCCAGCAGTGTATTCCCGGAGGGTGAGCAGTTCTTC.